The source of this TCR beta chain is a study of blood T cell repertoires in COVID-19. Generated by immunoSEQ multiplex PCR, the TCRdb table keeps only in-frame clones and is missing some. The sample has approximately 16,000 clones, 80% to 85% seen once; the top ten hold under 25%. The CDR3 is made up of 15 amino acids. Germline CDR1 is LGHNA and CDR2 is YNFKEQ. V gave up 1 base and J gave up 6 bases; unmatched junction bases: 2. This sequence originates from an elderly man with active or convalescent COVID-19. Sequencing was done on a sample of peripheral blood. The chain has TRBV4-2 and TRBJ1-5; 11 bases are a match to TRBD1. This CDR3 is CASSQGTGGAQPQHF. The CDR3 region has the DNA TGTGCCAGCAGCCAAGGGACAGGGGGCGCTCAGCCCCAGCATTTT.